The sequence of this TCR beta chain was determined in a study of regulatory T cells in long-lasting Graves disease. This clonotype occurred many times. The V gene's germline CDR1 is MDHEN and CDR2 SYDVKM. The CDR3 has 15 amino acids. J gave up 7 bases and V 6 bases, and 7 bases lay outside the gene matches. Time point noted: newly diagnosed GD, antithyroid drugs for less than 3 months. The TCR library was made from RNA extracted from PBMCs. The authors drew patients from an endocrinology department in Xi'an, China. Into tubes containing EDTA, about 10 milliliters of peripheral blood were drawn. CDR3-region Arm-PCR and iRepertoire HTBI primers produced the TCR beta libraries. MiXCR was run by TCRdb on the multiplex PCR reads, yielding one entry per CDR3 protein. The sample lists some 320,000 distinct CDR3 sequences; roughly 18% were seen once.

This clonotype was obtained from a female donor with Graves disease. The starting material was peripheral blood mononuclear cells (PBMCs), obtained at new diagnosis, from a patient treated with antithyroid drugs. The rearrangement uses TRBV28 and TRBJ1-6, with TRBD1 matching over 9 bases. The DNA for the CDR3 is TGTGCCAGCAGGGGTGCCGGGACAGGGAATTCACCCCTCCACTTT. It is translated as CASRGAGTGNSPLHF.